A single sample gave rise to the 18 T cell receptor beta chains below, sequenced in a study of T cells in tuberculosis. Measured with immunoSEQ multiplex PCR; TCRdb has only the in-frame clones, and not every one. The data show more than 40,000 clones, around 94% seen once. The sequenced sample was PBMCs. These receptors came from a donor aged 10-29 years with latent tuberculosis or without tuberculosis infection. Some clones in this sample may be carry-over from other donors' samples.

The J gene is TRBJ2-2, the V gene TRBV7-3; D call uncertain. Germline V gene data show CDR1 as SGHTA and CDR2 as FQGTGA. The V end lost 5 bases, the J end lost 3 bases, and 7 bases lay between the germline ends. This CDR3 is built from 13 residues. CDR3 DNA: TGTGCCAGCAGCCCAAAATACACCGGGGAGCTGTTTTTT. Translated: CASSPKYTGELFF.

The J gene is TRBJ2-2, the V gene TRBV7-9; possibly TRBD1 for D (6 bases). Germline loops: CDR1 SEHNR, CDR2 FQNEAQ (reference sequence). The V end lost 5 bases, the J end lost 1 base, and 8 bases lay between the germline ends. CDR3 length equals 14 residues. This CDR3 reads CASSKGQNTGELFF. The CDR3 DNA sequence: TGTGCCAGCAGCAAGGGACAGAACACCGGGGAGCTGTTTTTT.

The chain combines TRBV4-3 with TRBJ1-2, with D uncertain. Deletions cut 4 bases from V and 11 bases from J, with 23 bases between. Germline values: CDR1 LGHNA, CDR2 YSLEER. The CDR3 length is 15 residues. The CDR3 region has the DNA TGCGCCAGCAGCCGAGTCACCGGGGATACTATGGGATACACCTTC. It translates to CASSRVTGDTMGYTF.

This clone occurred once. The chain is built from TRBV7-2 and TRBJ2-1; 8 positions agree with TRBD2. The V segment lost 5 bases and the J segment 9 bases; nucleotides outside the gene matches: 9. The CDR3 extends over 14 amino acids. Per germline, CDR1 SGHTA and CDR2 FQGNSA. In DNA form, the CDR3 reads TGTGCCAGCAGCAAGGGACTAGAAGGGGGTGAGCAGTTCTTC. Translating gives CASSKGLEGGEQFF.

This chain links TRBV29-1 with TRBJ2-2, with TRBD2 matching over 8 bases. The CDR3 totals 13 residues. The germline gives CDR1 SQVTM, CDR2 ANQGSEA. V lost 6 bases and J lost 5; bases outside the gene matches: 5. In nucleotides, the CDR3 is TGCAGCGTCTTAACGGGGGGGACCGGGGAGCTGTTTTTT. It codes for CSVLTGGTGELFF.

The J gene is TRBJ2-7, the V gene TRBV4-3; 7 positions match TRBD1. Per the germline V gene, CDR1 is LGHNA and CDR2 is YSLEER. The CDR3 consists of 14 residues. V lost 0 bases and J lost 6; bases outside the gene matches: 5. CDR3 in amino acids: CASSQDSTGLEQYF. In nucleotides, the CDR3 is TGCGCCAGCAGCCAAGATTCGACAGGGCTCGAGCAGTACTTC.

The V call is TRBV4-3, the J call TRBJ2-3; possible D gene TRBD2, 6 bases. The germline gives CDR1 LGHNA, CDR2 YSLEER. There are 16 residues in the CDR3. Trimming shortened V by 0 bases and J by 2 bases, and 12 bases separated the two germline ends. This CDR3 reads CASSQDRRGITDTQYF. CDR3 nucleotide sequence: TGCGCCAGCAGCCAAGATCGACGGGGGATCACAGATACGCAGTATTTT.

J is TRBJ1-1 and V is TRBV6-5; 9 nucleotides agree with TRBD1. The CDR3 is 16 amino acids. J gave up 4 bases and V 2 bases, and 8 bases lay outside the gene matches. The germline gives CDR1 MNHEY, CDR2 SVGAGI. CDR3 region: CASSYVGTGRSTEAFF. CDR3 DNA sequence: TGTGCCAGCAGTTACGTAGGGACAGGGCGCTCCACTGAAGCTTTCTTT.

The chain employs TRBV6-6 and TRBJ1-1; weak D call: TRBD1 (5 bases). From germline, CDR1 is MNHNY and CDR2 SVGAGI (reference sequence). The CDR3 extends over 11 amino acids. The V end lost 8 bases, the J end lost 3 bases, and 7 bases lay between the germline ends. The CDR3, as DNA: TGTGCCAGCGGGGCAGACACTGAAGCTTTCTTT. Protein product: CASGADTEAFF.

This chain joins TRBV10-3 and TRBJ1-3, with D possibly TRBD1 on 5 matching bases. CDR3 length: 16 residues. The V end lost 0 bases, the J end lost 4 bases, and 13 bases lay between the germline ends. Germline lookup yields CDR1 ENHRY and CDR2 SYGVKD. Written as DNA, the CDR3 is TGTGCCATCAGTGAGTCTTCGGGGGGTATCGGAAACACCATATATTTT. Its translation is CAISESSGGIGNTIYF.

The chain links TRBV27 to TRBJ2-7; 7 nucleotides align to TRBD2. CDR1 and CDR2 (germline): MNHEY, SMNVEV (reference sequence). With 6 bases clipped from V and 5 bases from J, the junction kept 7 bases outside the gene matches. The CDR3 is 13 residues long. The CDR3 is CASRIGGSNEQYF. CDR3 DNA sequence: TGTGCCAGCAGGATCGGGGGGTCCAACGAGCAGTACTTC.

CDR3 in amino acids: CASAKGREGINEQFF. CDR3 DNA sequence: TGTGCCAGCGCCAAGGGGCGGGAGGGCATCAATGAGCAGTTCTTC. The chain has TRBV11-3 and TRBJ2-1, with 9 bases aligning to TRBD2. CDR1 and CDR2 (germline): SGHNT, YENEEA. Trimming removed 8 bases from V and 6 bases from J; junction bases left unmatched: 11. The CDR3 length is 15 residues. Complete variable domain (other parts from reference TRBV11-3 and TRBJ2-1): EAGVVQSPRYKIIEKKQPVAFWCNPISGHNTLYWYLQNLGQGPELLIRYENEEAVDDSQLPKDRFSAERLKGVDSTLKIQPAELGDSAVYLCASAKGREGINEQFFGPGTRLTVL.

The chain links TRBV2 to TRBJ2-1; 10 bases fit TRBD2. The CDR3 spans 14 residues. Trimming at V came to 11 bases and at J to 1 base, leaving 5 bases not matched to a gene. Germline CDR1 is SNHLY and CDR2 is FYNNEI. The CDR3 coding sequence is TGTGCCGGTAATAGCGGGAGGTCCTACAATGAGCAGTTCTTC. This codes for CAGNSGRSYNEQFF.

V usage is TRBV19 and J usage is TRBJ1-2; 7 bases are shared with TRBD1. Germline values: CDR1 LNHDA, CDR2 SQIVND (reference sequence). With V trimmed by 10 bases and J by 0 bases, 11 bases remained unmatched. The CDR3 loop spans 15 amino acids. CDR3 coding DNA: TGTGCCACCGGACAGGCCGCCATTGCTAACTATGGCTACACCTTC. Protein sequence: CATGQAAIANYGYTF.

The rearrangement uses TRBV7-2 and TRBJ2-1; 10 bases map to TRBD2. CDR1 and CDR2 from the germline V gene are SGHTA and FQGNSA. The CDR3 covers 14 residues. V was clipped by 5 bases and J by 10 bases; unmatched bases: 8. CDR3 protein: CASSTLAGVGEQFF. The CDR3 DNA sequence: TGTGCCAGCAGCACGCTAGCGGGAGTTGGGGAGCAGTTCTTC.

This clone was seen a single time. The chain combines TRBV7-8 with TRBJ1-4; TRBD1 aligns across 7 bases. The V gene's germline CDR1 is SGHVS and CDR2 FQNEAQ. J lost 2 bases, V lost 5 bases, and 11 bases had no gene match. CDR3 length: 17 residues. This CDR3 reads CASSILTGTATNEKLFF. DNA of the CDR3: TGTGCCAGCAGCATACTGACAGGGACCGCCACTAATGAAAAACTGTTTTTT.

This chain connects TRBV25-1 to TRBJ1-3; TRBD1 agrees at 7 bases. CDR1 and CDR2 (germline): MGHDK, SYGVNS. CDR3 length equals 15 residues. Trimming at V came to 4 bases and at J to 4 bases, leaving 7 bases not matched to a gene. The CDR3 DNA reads TGTGCCAGCAGTGGGGCGACAGGGTCCGGAAACACCATATATTTT. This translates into CASSGATGSGNTIYF.

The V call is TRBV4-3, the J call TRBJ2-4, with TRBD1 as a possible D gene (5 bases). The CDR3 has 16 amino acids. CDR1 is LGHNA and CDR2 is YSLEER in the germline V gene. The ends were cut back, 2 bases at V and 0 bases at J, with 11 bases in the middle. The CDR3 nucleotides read TGCGCCAGCAGCCAATCCGACAGACTAGCCAAAAACATTCAGTACTTC. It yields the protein CASSQSDRLAKNIQYF.